This TCR beta chain is from a study of T cells after yellow fever vaccination. Broader study findings: Repertoires obtained by FACS sorting could include abundant clonotypes that entered as contaminants from the bulk population.

Many counts were recorded for this clonotype. TCRdb re-derived calls from the 5' RACE reads in MiXCR, one entry per CDR3 protein. This sample has over 35,000 distinct CDR3 sequences, with more than 6% found just once. Trimming took 4 bases from V and 1 from J; bases not matched to a gene: 7. Per the germline V gene, CDR1 is MNHEY and CDR2 is SVGEGT. This CDR3 is built from 16 residues. The receptor was isolated from a man aged 25-40 years who received the YFV17D yellow fever vaccine. The genes are TRBV6-2 or TRBV6-3 and TRBJ2-4, with 7 bases lining up with TRBD1. The material sequenced was PBMCs, either bulk or a sorted T-cell subset (CD4+, CD8+, memory, or dextramer-sorted; not recorded which), taken 45 days after the yellow fever booster vaccination. The CDR3 bases are TGTGCCAGCAGTTCTCCGAGGACAGGCGCCAAAAACATTCAGTACTTC. It specifies CASSSPRTGAKNIQYF.